This T cell receptor beta chain comes out of a study of T cells in Graves' hyperthyroidism and ophthalmopathy. The CDR3 sequence is 15 residues long. V was cut by 2 bases and J by 3 bases, with 11 bases left in between. Germline CDR1 and CDR2: SNHLY and FYNNEI. This clonotype occurred many times. Its specificity is not known. Study-level points and caveats: Most thyroid clonotypes that were expanded above 0.001 also turned up in blood.

The TCR beta CDR3 regions underwent amplification using RNA transcripts as the source. TCR CDR3 regions were first amplified by RT-PCR with HTBI primers. TCRdb ran MiXCR on the multiplex PCR reads and lists one entry per CDR3 protein. The table includes 480,000 or so distinct CDR3 sequences, about an eighth detected once. This chain connects TRBV2 to TRBJ1-3; D is perhaps TRBD1 (5 bases). Sequenced: blood. This clonotype originated in a woman aged 18-29 years with Graves' hyperthyroidism. The DNA for the CDR3 is TGTGCCAGCAGTGAACAAGGGGCTGATGGAAACACCATATATTTT. Residues: CASSEQGADGNTIYF.